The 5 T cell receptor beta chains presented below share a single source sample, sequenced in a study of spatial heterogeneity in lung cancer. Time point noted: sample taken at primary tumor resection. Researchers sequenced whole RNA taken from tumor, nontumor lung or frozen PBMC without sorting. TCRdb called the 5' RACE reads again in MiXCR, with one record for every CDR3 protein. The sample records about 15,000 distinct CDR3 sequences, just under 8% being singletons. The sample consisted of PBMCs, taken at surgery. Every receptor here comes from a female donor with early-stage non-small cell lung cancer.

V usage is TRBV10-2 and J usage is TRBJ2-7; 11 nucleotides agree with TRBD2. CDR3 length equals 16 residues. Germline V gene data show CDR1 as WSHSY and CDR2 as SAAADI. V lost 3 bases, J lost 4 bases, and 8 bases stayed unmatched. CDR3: CASSDHTSGSQYEQYF. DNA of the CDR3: TGCGCCAGCAGTGATCACACTAGCGGGAGCCAGTACGAGCAGTACTTC.

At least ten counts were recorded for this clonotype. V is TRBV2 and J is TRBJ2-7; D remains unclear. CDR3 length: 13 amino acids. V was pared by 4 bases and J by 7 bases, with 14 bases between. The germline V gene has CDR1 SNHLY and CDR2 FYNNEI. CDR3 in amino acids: CASSGAPAIEQYF. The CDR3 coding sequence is TGTGCCAGCAGTGGAGCACCCGCCATTGAGCAGTACTTC.

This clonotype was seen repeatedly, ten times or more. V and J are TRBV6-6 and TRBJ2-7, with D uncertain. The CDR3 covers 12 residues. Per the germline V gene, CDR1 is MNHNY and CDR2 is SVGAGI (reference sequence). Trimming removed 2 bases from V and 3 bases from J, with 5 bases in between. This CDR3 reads CASSYLVYEQYF. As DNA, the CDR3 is TGTGCCAGCAGTTACCTGGTCTACGAGCAGTACTTC.

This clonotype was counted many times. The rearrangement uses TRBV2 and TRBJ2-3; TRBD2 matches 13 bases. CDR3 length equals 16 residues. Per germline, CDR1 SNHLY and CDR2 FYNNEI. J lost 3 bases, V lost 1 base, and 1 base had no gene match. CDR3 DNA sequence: TGTGCCAGCAGTGAAGGGACTAGCGGGAGTACAGATACGCAGTATTTT. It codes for CASSEGTSGSTDTQYF.

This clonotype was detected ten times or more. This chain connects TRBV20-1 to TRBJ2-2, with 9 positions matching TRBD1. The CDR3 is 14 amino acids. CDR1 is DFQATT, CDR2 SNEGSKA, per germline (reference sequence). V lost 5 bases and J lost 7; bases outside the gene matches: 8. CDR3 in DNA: TGCAGTGCTTCGTCACAGGGGGCGGTCGGGGAGCTGTTTTTT. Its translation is CSASSQGAVGELFF.